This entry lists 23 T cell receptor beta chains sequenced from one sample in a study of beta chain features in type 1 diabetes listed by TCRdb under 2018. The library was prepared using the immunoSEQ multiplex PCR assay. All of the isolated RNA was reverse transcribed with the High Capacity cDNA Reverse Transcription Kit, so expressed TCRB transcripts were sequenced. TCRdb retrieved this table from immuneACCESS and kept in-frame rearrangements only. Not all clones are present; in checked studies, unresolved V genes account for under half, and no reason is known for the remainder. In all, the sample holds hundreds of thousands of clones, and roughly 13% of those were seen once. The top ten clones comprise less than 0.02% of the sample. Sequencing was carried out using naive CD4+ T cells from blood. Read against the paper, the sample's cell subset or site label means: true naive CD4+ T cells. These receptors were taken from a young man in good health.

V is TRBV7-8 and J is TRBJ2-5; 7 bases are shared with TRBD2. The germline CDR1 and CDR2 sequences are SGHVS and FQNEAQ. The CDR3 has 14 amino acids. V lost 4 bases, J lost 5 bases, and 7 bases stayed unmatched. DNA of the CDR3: TGTGCCAGCAGCTCTCTGGCGGGAGTCGAGACCCAGTACTTC. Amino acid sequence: CASSSLAGVETQYF.

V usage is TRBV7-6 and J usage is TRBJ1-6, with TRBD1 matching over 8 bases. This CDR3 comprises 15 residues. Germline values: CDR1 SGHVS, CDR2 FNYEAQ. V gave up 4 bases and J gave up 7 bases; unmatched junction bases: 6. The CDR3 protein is CASSSSGTGNSPLHF. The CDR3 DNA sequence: TGTGCCAGCAGCTCCTCCGGGACAGGCAATTCACCCCTCCACTTT.

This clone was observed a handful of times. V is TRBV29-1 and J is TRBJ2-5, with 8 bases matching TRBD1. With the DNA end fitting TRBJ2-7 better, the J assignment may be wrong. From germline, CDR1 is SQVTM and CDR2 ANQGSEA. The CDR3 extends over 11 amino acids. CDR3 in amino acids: CSADRGYEQYF. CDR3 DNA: TGCAGCGCTGACAGGGGCTACGAGCAGTACTTC.

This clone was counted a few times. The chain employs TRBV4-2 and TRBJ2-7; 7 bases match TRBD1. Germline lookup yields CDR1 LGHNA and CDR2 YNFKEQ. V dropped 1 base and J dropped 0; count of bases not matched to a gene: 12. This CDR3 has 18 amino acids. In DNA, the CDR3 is TGTGCCAGCAGCCAAGTGGGACAGCACATGGACAGCTCCTACGAGCAGTACTTC. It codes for CASSQVGQHMDSSYEQYF.

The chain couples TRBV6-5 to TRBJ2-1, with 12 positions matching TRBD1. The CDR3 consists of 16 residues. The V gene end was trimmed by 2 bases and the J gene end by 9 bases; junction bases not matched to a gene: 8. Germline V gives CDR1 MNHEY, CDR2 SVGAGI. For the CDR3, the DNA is TGTGCCAGCAGTTACGTCCCGGGACAGGGGGCGAGTGAGCAGTTCTTC. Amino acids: CASSYVPGQGASEQFF.

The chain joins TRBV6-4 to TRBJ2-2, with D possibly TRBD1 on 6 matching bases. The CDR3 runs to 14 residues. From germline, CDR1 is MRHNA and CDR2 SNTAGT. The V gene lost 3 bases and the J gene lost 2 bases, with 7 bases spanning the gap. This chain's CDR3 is CASSEQGNTGELFF. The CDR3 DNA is TGTGCCAGCAGTGAACAGGGAAACACCGGGGAGCTGTTTTTT.

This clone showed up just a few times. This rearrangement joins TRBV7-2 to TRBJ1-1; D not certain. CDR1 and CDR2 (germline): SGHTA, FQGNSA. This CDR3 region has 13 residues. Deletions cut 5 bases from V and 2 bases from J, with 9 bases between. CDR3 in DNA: TGTGCCAGCAGCAACAATGAAAACACTGAAGCTTTCTTT. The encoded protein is CASSNNENTEAFF.

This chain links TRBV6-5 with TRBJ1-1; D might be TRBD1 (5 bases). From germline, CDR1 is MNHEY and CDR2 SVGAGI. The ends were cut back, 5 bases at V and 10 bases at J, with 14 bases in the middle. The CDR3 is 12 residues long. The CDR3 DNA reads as TGTGCCAGCAGTCGCATTGGACATGGAGCTTTCTTT. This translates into CASSRIGHGAFF.

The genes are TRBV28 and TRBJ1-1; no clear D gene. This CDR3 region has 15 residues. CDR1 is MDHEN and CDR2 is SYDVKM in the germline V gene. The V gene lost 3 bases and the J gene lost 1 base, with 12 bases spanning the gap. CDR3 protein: CASSFRSQRNTEAFF. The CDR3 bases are TGTGCCAGCAGTTTCCGTTCACAAAGGAACACTGAAGCTTTCTTT.

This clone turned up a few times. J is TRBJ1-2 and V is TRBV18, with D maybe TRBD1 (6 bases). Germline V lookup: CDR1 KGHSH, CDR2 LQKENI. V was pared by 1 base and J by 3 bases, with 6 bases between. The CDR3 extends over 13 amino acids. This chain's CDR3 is CASSPQGDYGYTF. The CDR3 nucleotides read TGTGCCAGCTCACCACAGGGGGACTATGGCTACACCTTC.

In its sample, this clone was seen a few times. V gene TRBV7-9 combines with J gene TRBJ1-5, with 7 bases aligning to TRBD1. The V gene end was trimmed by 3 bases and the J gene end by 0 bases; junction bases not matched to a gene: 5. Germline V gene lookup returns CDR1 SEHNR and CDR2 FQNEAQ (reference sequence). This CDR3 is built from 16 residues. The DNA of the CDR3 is TGTGCCAGCAGCTTGGACAGGCTTGATAGCAATCAGCCCCAGCATTTT. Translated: CASSLDRLDSNQPQHF.

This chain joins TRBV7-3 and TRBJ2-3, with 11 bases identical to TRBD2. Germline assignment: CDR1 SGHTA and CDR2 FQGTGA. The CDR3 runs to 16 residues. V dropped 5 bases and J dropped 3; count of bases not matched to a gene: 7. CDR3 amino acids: CASSITGLADTDTQYF. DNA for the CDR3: TGTGCCAGCAGCATTACGGGACTAGCGGATACAGATACGCAGTATTTT.

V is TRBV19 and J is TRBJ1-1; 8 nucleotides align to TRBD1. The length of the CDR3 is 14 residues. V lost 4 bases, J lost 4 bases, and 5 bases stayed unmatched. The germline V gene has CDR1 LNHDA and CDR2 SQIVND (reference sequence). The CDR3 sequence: CASSTRGLVTEAFF. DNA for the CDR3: TGTGCCAGTAGTACCAGGGGGCTGGTCACTGAAGCTTTCTTT.

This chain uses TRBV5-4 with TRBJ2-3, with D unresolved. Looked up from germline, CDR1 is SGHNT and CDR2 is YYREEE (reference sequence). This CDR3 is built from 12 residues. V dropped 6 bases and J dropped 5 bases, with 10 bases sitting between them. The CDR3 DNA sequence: TGTGCCAGCAATCGGTTTAAAGATACGCAGTATTTT. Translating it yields CASNRFKDTQYF.

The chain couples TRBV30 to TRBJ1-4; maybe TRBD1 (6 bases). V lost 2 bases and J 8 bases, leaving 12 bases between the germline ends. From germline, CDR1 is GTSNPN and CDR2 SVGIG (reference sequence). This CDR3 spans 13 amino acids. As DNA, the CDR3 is TGTGCCTGGAGTAGGGGGTCAAGAGAAAAACTGTTTTTT. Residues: CAWSRGSREKLFF.

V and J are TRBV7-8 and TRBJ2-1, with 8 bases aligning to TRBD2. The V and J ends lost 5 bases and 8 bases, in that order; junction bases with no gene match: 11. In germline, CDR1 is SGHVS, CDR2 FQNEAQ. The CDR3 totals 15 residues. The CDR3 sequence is CASSLKRESIDEQFF. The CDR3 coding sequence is TGTGCCAGCAGCCTCAAGCGGGAGTCTATAGATGAGCAGTTCTTC. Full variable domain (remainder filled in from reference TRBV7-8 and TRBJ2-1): GAGVSQSPRYKVAKRGQDVALRCDPISGHVSLFWYQQALGQGPEFLTYFQNEAQLDKSGLPSDRFFAERPEGSVSTLKIQRTQQEDSAVYLCASSLKRESIDEQFFGPGTRLTVL.

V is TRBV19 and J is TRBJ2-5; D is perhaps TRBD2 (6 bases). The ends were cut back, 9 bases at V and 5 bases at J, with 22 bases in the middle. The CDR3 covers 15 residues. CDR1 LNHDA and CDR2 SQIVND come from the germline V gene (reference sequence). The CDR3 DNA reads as TGTGCCAGCCAGTATAGGCGGGGAGTACGGGAGACCCAGTACTTC. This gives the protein CASQYRRGVRETQYF.

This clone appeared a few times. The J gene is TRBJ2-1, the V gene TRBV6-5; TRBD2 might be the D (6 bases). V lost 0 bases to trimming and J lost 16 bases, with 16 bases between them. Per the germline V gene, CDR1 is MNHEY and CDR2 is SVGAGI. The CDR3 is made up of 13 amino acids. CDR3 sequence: CASSYSGRRLVFF. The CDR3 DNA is TGTGCCAGCAGTTACTCGGGTCGACGACTAGTATTCTTC.

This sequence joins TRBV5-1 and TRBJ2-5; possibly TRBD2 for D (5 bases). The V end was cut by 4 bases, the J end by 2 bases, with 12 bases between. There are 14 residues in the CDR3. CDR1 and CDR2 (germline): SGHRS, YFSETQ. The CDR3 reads CASSIGLDQETQYF. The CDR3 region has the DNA TGCGCCAGCAGCATAGGACTGGATCAAGAGACCCAGTACTTC.

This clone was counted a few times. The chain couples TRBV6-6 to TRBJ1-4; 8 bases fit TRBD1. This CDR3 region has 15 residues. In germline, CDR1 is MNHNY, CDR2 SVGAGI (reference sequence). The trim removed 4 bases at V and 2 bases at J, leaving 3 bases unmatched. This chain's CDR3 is CASSSGQGTNEKLFF. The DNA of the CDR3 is TGTGCCAGCAGTTCAGGACAGGGTACTAATGAAAAACTGTTTTTT.

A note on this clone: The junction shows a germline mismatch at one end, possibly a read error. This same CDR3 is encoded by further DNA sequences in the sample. The CDR3 nucleotides are TGCGCCAGCAGCCACGAGCTGGGACAGGGGGCGAATGAGCAATTCTTC. Translated: CASSHELGQGANEQFF. The chain couples TRBV4-3 to TRBJ2-1, with 12 bases matching TRBD1. CDR3 length equals 16 residues. Per the germline V gene, CDR1 is LGHNA and CDR2 is YSLEER.

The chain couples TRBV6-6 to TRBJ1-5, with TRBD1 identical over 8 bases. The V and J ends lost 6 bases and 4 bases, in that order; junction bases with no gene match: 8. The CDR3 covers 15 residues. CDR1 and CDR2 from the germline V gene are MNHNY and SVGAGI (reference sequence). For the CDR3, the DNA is TGTGCCAGCAGCGCCCGGGACAGGATGAATCAGCCCCAGCATTTT. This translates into CASSARDRMNQPQHF.

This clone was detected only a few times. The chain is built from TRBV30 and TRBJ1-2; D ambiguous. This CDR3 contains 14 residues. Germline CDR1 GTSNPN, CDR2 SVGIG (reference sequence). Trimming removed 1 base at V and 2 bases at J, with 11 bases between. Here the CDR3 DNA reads TGTGCCTGGAGTGCTAACAGCAGAAACTATGGCTACACCTTC. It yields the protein CAWSANSRNYGYTF.